The entry below gives a single TCR beta chain sequence along with its context. Assay: immunoSEQ multiplex PCR; the TCRdb copy retains only in-frame clones and omits some. Here the sample spans approximately 100,000 clones, about 83% being singletons. The sample belongs to a study of T cell responses to AZD1222 COVID-19 vaccine. CDR3 size: 17 residues. Between the trimmed V and J ends, which lost 5 bases and 0 bases, there was a span of 17 bases. Germline V gene lookup returns CDR1 PRHDT and CDR2 FYEKMQ (reference sequence). This chain joins TRBV13 and TRBJ1-3; D perhaps matches TRBD1 (5 bases). The origin of this receptor is an adult in good health. Sample: peripheral blood, taken on day 0 of AZD1222 vaccination. CDR3 coding DNA: TGTGCCAGCAGCAATAGTGCCAAGGGGAGCTCTGGAAACACCATATATTTT. Its translation: CASSNSAKGSSGNTIYF.